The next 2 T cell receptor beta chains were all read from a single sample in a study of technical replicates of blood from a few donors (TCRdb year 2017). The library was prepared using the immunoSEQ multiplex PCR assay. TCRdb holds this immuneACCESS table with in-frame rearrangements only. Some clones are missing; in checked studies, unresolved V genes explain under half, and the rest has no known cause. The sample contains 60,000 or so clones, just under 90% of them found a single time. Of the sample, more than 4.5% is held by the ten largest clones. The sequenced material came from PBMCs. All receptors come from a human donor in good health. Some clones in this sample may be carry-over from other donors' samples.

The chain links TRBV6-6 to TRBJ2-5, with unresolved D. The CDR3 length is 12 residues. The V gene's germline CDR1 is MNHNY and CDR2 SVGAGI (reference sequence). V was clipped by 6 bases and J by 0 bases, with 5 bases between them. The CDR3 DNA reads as TGTGCCAGCAGCGGGTACCAAGAGACCCAGTACTTC. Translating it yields CASSGYQETQYF.

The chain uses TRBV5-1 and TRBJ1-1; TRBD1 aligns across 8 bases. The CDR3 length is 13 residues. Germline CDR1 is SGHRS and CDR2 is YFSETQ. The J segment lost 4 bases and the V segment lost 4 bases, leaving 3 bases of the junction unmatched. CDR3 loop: CASSQQGGTEAFF. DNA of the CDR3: TGCGCCAGCAGCCAACAGGGGGGCACTGAAGCTTTCTTT.